One sample yielded the 16 T cell receptor beta chains listed below, sequenced in a study of neoadjuvant anti-PD-1 for oral cavity cancer. The table came from immunoSEQ multiplex PCR; TCRdb's copy has only in-frame clones and leaves some out. The repertoire holds tens of thousands of clones, with about 25% as singletons. Noted time point: after neoadjuvant nivolumab, at surgical resection. The source material was tumor tissue, sampled after nivolumab (anti-PD-1) treatment. Receptor source: a person between 35 and 79 years old with oral cavity squamous cell carcinoma.

This clone was counted a few times. The chain links TRBV5-1 to TRBJ1-4; no reliable D call. CDR3 length equals 13 residues. V was cut by 7 bases and J by 0 bases, with 7 bases left in between. Germline CDR1 is SGHRS and CDR2 is YFSETQ. CDR3 loop: CASGEATNEKLFF. Written as DNA, the CDR3 is TGCGCCAGCGGGGAGGCAACTAATGAAAAACTGTTTTTT.

This clone was observed once. The CDR3 bases are TGCAGCGTTGGGGGTCCGTCCCCCATTGGCTACACCTTC. It specifies CSVGGPSPIGYTF. The rearrangement joins TRBV29-1 to TRBJ1-2; D remains ambiguous. The CDR3 has 13 amino acids. Deletions cut 4 bases from V and 7 bases from J, with 16 bases between. Germline lookup yields CDR1 SQVTM and CDR2 ANQGSEA.

The V and J genes are TRBV5-1 and TRBJ1-2; 7 bases are a match to TRBD1. Germline V CDR1 and CDR2: SGHRS, YFSETQ. The CDR3 totals 17 residues. The junction had 12 bases not matched to a gene; V was cut back by 1 base and J by 3 bases. The CDR3 sequence: CASSLTKTGPTYYGYTF. The CDR3 nucleotides read TGCGCCAGCAGCTTGACCAAGACAGGGCCCACTTACTATGGCTACACCTTC.

This clone came up a few times. The V gene is TRBV30, the J gene TRBJ1-4, with 8 bases aligning to TRBD1. V was pared by 4 bases and J by 8 bases, with 9 bases of the junction left unmatched. CDR1 and CDR2 from the germline V gene are GTSNPN and SVGIG (reference sequence). CDR3 length: 14 residues. This CDR3 is CAWTDQGAGEKLFF. The CDR3 DNA sequence: TGTGCCTGGACTGATCAGGGGGCTGGCGAAAAACTGTTTTTT.

V usage is TRBV5-1 and J usage is TRBJ2-7, with a weak D call TRBD2 (7 bases). The CDR3 is 17 amino acids. The V end was cut by 4 bases, the J end by 6 bases, with 26 bases between. Germline CDR1 is SGHRS and CDR2 is YFSETQ. The CDR3 DNA sequence: TGCGCCAGCAGCACAGCATCCCTAGGGGGTGCGGGAGTCGAGCAGTACTTC. It translates to CASSTASLGGAGVEQYF.

V usage is TRBV7-3 and J usage is TRBJ2-1; TRBD2 aligns across 13 bases. The CDR3 is 16 residues long. The junction had 8 bases not matched to a gene; V was cut back by 5 bases and J by 7 bases. In germline, CDR1 is SGHTA, CDR2 FQGTGA. The CDR3 is CASSPGTSGVGNEQFF. Written as DNA, the CDR3 is TGTGCCAGCAGCCCAGGGACTAGCGGGGTGGGAAATGAGCAGTTCTTC.

This clone was detected only a few times. V and J are TRBV6-5 and TRBJ2-3, with 7 bases identical to TRBD1. The CDR3 contains 13 residues. After removal of 6 bases from V and 1 base from J, the junction contained 1 base not matched to a gene. CDR1 MNHEY and CDR2 SVGAGI come from the germline V gene. CDR3 coding DNA: TGTGCCAGCAGCGGGACAGGCACAGATACGCAGTATTTT. Translation gives CASSGTGTDTQYF.

A few counts support this clone. In nucleotides, the CDR3 is TGTGCCAGCAGCGACTACTACAAGAACACTGAAGCTTTCTTT. The encoded protein is CASSDYYKNTEAFF. V and J are TRBV5-4 and TRBJ1-1; D gene ambiguous. Germline loops: CDR1 SGHNT, CDR2 YYREEE (reference sequence). Trimming shortened V by 4 bases and J by 1 base, and 11 bases separated the two germline ends. This CDR3 has 14 amino acids.

This clone showed up just once. The V and J genes are TRBV15 and TRBJ1-4; D gene ambiguous. This CDR3 is built from 16 residues. Trimming pared 5 bases from V and 0 bases from J, leaving 13 bases between. Germline V gives CDR1 LNHNV, CDR2 YYDKDF (reference sequence). The DNA of the CDR3 is TGTGCCACCAGCTCCCGACGGGGAGCAACTAATGAAAAACTGTTTTTT. Amino acid sequence: CATSSRRGATNEKLFF.

This clone was observed at least ten times. The V and J genes are TRBV6-5 and TRBJ1-5; D perhaps matches TRBD1 (6 bases). V was trimmed by 0 bases and J by 5 bases, leaving 11 bases between them. The CDR3 is 15 residues long. Germline CDR1 MNHEY, CDR2 SVGAGI. The CDR3 spells CASSYSMAGDQPQHF. The CDR3 region has the DNA TGTGCCAGCAGTTACTCGATGGCAGGGGATCAGCCCCAGCATTTT.

This clone occurred many times. The rearrangement links TRBV18 to TRBJ1-1; maybe TRBD1 (6 bases). Germline V CDR1 and CDR2: KGHSH, LQKENI. This CDR3 spans 15 amino acids. V lost 0 bases to trimming and J lost 5 bases, with 13 bases between them. The CDR3 protein is CASSPPTGARTEAFF. In DNA form, the CDR3 reads TGTGCCAGCTCACCACCTACGGGGGCCAGGACTGAAGCTTTCTTT.

J is TRBJ1-6 and V is TRBV4-1, with a tentative D call TRBD1 (5 bases). Trimming stripped 1 base from V and 13 bases from J, with 17 bases between. Germline V lookup: CDR1 MGHRA, CDR2 YSYEKL. The CDR3 totals 15 residues. CDR3 in amino acids: CASSQAPRAPGPLHF. The CDR3 DNA follows: TGCGCCAGCAGCCAAGCCCCCAGGGCCCCAGGCCCCCTCCACTTT.

In its sample, this clone was seen a few times. The V gene is TRBV18, the J gene TRBJ2-7; TRBD2 matches 10 bases. V was clipped by 5 bases and J by 0 bases; unmatched bases: 4. The CDR3 totals 15 residues. Germline V CDR1 and CDR2: KGHSH, LQKENI. CDR3 sequence: CASSRTSGNSYEQYF. DNA for the CDR3: TGTGCCAGCTCAAGAACTAGCGGGAACTCCTACGAGCAGTACTTC.

The V gene is TRBV28, the J gene TRBJ2-1, with D possibly matching TRBD1 (6 bases). Looked up from germline, CDR1 is MDHEN and CDR2 is SYDVKM. Trimming took 6 bases from V and 10 from J, leaving 16 bases between them. This CDR3 is built from 13 residues. The CDR3 sequence is CASRSQGPREQFF. Written as DNA, the CDR3 is TGTGCCAGCAGATCCCAGGGGCCTAGGGAGCAGTTCTTC.

The chain uses TRBV19 and TRBJ1-5; the D is unclear. Germline CDR1 and CDR2: LNHDA and SQIVND (reference sequence). This CDR3 is 13 amino acids long. V was cut by 4 bases and J by 5 bases, with 9 bases left in between. The CDR3 DNA is TGTGCCAGTAGTAAGGCTCGCGATCAGCCCCAGCATTTT. It is translated as CASSKARDQPQHF.

This clone showed up just a few times. This chain joins TRBV5-4 and TRBJ2-7; 9 bases are shared with TRBD1. CDR1 is SGHNT and CDR2 is YYREEE in the germline V gene (reference sequence). The length of the CDR3 is 15 residues. V was clipped by 3 bases and J by 4 bases; unmatched bases: 8. The CDR3 nucleotides read TGTGCCAGCAGCTGGTCCGGTGACAGGGGGTACGAGCAGTACTTC. Its translation: CASSWSGDRGYEQYF.